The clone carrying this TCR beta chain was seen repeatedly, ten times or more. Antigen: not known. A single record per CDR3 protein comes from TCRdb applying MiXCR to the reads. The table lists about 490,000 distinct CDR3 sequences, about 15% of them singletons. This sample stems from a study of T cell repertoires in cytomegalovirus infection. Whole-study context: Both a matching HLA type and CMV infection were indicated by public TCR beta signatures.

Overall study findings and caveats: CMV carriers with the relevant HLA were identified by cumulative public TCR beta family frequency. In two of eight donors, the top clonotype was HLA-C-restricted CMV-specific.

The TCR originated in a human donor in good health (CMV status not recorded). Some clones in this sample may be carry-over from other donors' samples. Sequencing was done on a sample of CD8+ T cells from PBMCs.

CDR3 DNA: TGTGCCACCAGCAGAGGCAGGGGTGAAAACGAGCAGTACTTC. Encoded protein: CATSRGRGENEQYF. The chain links TRBV15 to TRBJ2-7, with a possible D match to TRBD1 (6 bases). Germline lookup yields CDR1 LNHNV and CDR2 YYDKDF (reference sequence). The CDR3 covers 14 residues. With 1 base removed from V and 5 bases from J, the gap between germline ends came to 12 bases.